These 14 T cell receptor beta chains came from one sample sequenced in a study of blood T cells in healthy people across ages. PCR was performed a second time for about 6 to 11 cycles using a sample-barcoded 5' primer and a J-beta primer mix. TCRdb redid the calling of the 5' RACE reads with MiXCR, one entry per CDR3 protein. This sample yields fewer than 2,000,000 distinct CDR3 sequences, of which roughly a third are seen a single time; 11% belongs to the top ten. What was sequenced was blood. The source is a young woman in good health.

This clonotype was seen ten or more times. The chain links TRBV10-3 to TRBJ2-7, with 9 bases that match TRBD1. The V gene end was trimmed by 3 bases and the J gene end by 0 bases; junction bases not matched to a gene: 3. There are 15 residues in the CDR3. The germline gives CDR1 ENHRY, CDR2 SYGVKD. CDR3 nucleotide sequence: TGTGCCATCAGTGAACAGGGGGCTGGCTCCTACGAGCAGTACTTC. It yields the protein CAISEQGAGSYEQYF.

This rearrangement joins TRBV29-1 to TRBJ1-1; maybe TRBD1 (5 bases). The V and J ends lost 7 bases and 0 bases respectively, with 15 bases between them. CDR1 and CDR2 from the germline V gene are SQVTM and ANQGSEA. The CDR3 length is 14 residues. The CDR3 DNA follows: TGCAGCGCCCGAGGAGGGGCCATGAACACTGAAGCTTTCTTT. It yields the protein CSARGGAMNTEAFF.

The sample holds a few counts of this clonotype. This chain uses TRBV28 with TRBJ2-3; D is unresolved. V lost 2 bases and J lost 0, with 12 bases in between. The CDR3 has 16 residues. CDR1 is MDHEN and CDR2 is SYDVKM in the germline V gene. CDR3 amino acids: CASSLVPGDSTDTQYF. The DNA of the CDR3 is TGTGCCAGCAGTTTAGTCCCTGGCGATAGCACAGATACGCAGTATTTT.

The chain has TRBV2 and TRBJ1-1, with D possibly matching TRBD1 (5 bases). The germline V and J ends were trimmed by 7 bases and 2 bases, with 20 bases remaining between them. CDR3 length: 16 amino acids. The germline CDR1 and CDR2 sequences are SNHLY and FYNNEI. CDR3 sequence reads: CASTAGWGIDNTEAFF. In DNA form, the CDR3 reads TGTGCCAGCACCGCTGGGTGGGGGATCGACAACACTGAAGCTTTCTTT.

This clonotype was recorded only once. CDR3 coding DNA: TGTGCCAGCTCACCAGACAGGGCCCTCGATGAGCAGTTCTTC. This sequence encodes CASSPDRALDEQFF. The chain employs TRBV18 and TRBJ2-1, with 7 positions matching TRBD1. CDR1 and CDR2 from the germline V gene are KGHSH and LQKENI. Trimming cost V 2 bases and J 8 bases; bases outside gene matches: 6. This CDR3 contains 14 residues.

The V and J genes are TRBV6-1 and TRBJ2-3; D possibly corresponds to TRBD1 (6 bases). The CDR3 runs to 14 residues. Germline loops: CDR1 MNHNS, CDR2 SASEGT. The V and J ends lost 3 bases and 6 bases respectively, with 13 bases between them. In nucleotides, the CDR3 is TGTGCCAGCAGTGAGGGGGCTGATTGGGATACGCAGTATTTT. Translating it yields CASSEGADWDTQYF.

This clonotype was found once. The V and J genes are TRBV25-1 and TRBJ2-1; D perhaps matches TRBD2 (6 bases). Trimming removed 6 bases at V and 0 bases at J, with 12 bases between. The CDR3 sequence is 15 residues long. In germline, CDR1 is MGHDK, CDR2 SYGVNS. The chain's CDR3 is CASRRDQSSYNEQFF. CDR3 in DNA: TGTGCCAGCAGGCGGGACCAGAGCTCCTACAATGAGCAGTTCTTC.

This chain links TRBV5-5 with TRBJ2-1; 7 bases map to TRBD2. Per germline, CDR1 SGHKS and CDR2 YYEKEE (reference sequence). The V gene end was trimmed by 4 bases and the J gene end by 0 bases; junction bases not matched to a gene: 16. This CDR3 contains 19 residues. For the CDR3, the DNA is TGTGCCAGCAGCCCCGGAGAAAGCGGGGAGATTAGCTCCTACAATGAGCAGTTCTTC. It codes for CASSPGESGEISSYNEQFF.

This chain joins TRBV5-1 and TRBJ2-7, with D hard to call. Per germline, CDR1 SGHRS and CDR2 YFSETQ. The V end lost 0 bases, the J end lost 2 bases, and 15 bases lay between the germline ends. The CDR3 covers 16 residues. This chain's CDR3 is CASSLEAAGGAYEQYF. The CDR3 DNA sequence: TGCGCCAGCAGCTTGGAGGCCGCTGGTGGGGCCTACGAGCAGTACTTC.

The rearrangement uses TRBV6-2 or TRBV6-3 and TRBJ2-1; TRBD1 is a possible D gene (6 bases). The V end lost 5 bases, the J end lost 6 bases, and 14 bases lay between the germline ends. This CDR3 has 14 residues. The germline V gene encodes CDR1 MNHEY and CDR2 SVGEGT. CDR3 coding DNA: TGTGCCAGCAGTCCTCTGGACAGCCTCAATGAGCAGTTCTTC. Translating it yields CASSPLDSLNEQFF.

This clonotype has just a few counts. An end of the junction differs from the germline gene, which may be a read error. The chain recombines TRBV3-1 with TRBJ1-5; D call uncertain. The CDR3 spans 14 residues. The germline V gene has CDR1 LGHDT and CDR2 YNNKEL (reference sequence). CDR3 bases: TGTGCCAGCAGCCAAGACAGTAGCGATCAGCCCCAGCATTTT. Its translation is CASSQDSSDQPQHF.

As for this clonotype: It may be a read error: a sequence one base away is much more abundant. The chain combines TRBV20-1 with TRBJ2-7, with D maybe TRBD1 (5 bases). The CDR3 is 13 residues long. Trimming took 5 bases from V and 1 from J, leaving 12 bases between them. Germline CDR1 DFQATT, CDR2 SNEGSKA (reference sequence). CDR3 protein: CSARTIISYEQYF. DNA of the CDR3: TGCAGTGCTCGGACAATTATATCCTACGAGCAGTACTTC.

The chain couples TRBV28 to TRBJ1-5; D is possibly TRBD1 (5 bases). Per the germline V gene, CDR1 is MDHEN and CDR2 is SYDVKM. Trimming stripped 7 bases from V and 8 bases from J, with 21 bases between. The CDR3 covers 15 residues. For the CDR3, the DNA is TGTGCCAGCACACGAAGTGGGGGGGGTAGAGAGCCCCAGCATTTT. This encodes CASTRSGGGREPQHF.

The chain uses TRBV9 and TRBJ2-5, with a weak D call TRBD2 (6 bases). V lost 0 bases and J 7 bases, leaving 10 bases between the germline ends. In germline, CDR1 is SGDLS, CDR2 YYNGEE. This CDR3 is 13 amino acids long. CDR3 sequence reads: CASSVELAGTQYF. In DNA, the CDR3 is TGTGCCAGCAGCGTAGAACTAGCAGGGACCCAGTACTTC.